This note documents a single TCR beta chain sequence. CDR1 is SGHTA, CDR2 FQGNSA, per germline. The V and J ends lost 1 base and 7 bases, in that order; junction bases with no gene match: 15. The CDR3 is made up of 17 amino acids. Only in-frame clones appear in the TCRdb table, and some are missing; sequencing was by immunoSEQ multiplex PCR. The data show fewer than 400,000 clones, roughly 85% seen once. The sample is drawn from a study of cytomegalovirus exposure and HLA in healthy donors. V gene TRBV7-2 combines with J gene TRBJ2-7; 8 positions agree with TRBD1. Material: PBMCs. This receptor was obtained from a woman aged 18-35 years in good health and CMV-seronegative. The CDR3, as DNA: TGTGCCAGCAGCTTAGTGGCCGAGACAGGGGCCCCCTGGGAGCAGTACTTC. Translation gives CASSLVAETGAPWEQYF.